This T cell receptor beta chain was identified during a study of a mutant IDH1 vaccine in newly diagnosed glioma. Study-level information: Patients under treatment included approximately 62% males and 37.5% females and had a mean age of around 37 years.

The data were produced by immunoSEQ multiplex PCR, yet TCRdb's version contains in-frame clones alone and is incomplete. The top ten clones hold over 0.6% of a sample with around 94,000 clones, roughly 86% of them seen once. Study observations and caveats: Pseudoprogression showed no apparent link to changes in top peripheral T cell clonotypes. Detectable vaccine-induced immune responses arose in about 92% of patients.

Details on this clone: As yet, its antigen is unknown.

Time point noted: week 47, end of study. It was 300 ug of mutant IDH1 20-mer peptide that made up each vaccine dose, given with topical imiquimod. The trim removed 3 bases at V and 2 bases at J, leaving 8 bases unmatched. The CDR3 is made up of 18 amino acids. Looked up from germline, CDR1 is SNHLY and CDR2 is FYNNEI. The chain combines TRBV2 with TRBJ1-5; 12 nucleotides match TRBD1. Sequenced here: PBMCs, sampled from a glioma patient whose treatment included an IDH1 peptide vaccine. The TCR sequence derives from a woman in her forties or fifties with glioma. The CDR3 reads CASSDGTGGGRGNQPQHF. As DNA, the CDR3 is TGTGCCAGCAGTGATGGGACAGGGGGCGGAAGGGGCAATCAGCCCCAGCATTTT.